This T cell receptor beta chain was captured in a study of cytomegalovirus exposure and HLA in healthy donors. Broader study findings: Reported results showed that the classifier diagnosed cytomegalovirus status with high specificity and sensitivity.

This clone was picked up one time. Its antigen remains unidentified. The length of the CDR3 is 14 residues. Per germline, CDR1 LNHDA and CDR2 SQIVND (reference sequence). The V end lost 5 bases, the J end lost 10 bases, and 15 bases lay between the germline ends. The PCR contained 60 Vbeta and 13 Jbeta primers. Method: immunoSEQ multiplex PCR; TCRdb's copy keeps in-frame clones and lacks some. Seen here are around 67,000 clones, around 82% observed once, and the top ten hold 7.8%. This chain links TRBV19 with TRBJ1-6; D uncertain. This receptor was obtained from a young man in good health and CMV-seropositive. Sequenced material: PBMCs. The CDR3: CASSPRGEQSPLHF. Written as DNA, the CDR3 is TGTGCCAGTAGTCCTCGTGGAGAGCAGTCACCCCTCCACTTT.